This is a list of T cell receptor beta chains from one sample in a study of blood T cell repertoires in COVID-19. Assay used: immunoSEQ multiplex PCR; TCRdb lists only in-frame clones, some missing. The table lists under 250,000 clones, less than 90% of them singletons, with under 0.9% in the top ten. Sequences were obtained from peripheral blood. The receptors derive from a man aged 40-49 years with acute or convalescent COVID-19. CDR3s include the opening cysteine and the closing phenylalanine or tryptophan. The D gene is left open where the match is weak. The size field is filled for only some rows; it gives once, few, many or a size class.

clone_size	d_call	v_call	j_call	cdr3_nt	cdr3_aa
few	.	TRBV5-4	TRBJ1-1	TGTGCCAGCAGCTTGGCTGTGAACACTGAAGCTTTCTTT	CASSLAVNTEAFF
.	.	TRBV28	TRBJ1-2	TGTGCCAGCAGTTCGTTGAACAGGCTGAACTATGGCTACACCTTC	CASSSLNRLNYGYTF
.	.	TRBV29-1	TRBJ2-7	TGCAGCGTTGAAGGGCTCCAGGGGGCGCGGGGGGAGCAGTACTTC	CSVEGLQGARGEQYF
.	.	TRBV27	TRBJ2-5	TGTGCCAGCAGTTTAGTCGGGGGACAGACCCAGTACTTC	CASSLVGGQTQYF
.	.	TRBV7-9	TRBJ2-2	TGTGCCAGCAGCTTAAATGGGGCTAACACCGGGGAGCTGTTTTTT	CASSLNGANTGELFF
.	TRBD2	TRBV7-9	TRBJ2-7	TGTGCCAGCAGCCGTGGGACGGGACTAGCGGGGGGGCCGCGTGAGCAGTACTTC	CASSRGTGLAGGPREQYF
.	.	TRBV28	TRBJ2-7	TGTGCCAGTGTCGGTAGCTCCTACGAGCAGTACTTC	CASVGSSYEQYF
.	TRBD1	TRBV5-6	TRBJ2-1	TGTGCCAGCAGCTTACCCGGGACAGGGAGAAGGAATGAGCAGTTCTTC	CASSLPGTGRRNEQFF
.	TRBD2	TRBV11-3	TRBJ2-1	TGTGCCAGCAGCTTAGATGGGCGACTAGCGGGTTACAATGAGCAGTTCTTC	CASSLDGRLAGYNEQFF
.	.	TRBV4-1	TRBJ1-6	TGCGCCAGCAGCCAAGGGGCAGGGATCATCTATAATTCACCCCTCCACTTT	CASSQGAGIIYNSPLHF
.	.	TRBV29-1	TRBJ1-2	TGCAGCGTTGAAGTGGGGGGCTATGGCTACACCTTC	CSVEVGGYGYTF
once	.	TRBV7-8	TRBJ1-2	TGTGCCAGCAGCTTAGCTCGGTTACCGCTTGCTAACTATGGCTACACCTTC	CASSLARLPLANYGYTF
.	TRBD1	TRBV18	TRBJ2-7	TGTGCCAGCTCACCACCGGGACAGTCCTACGAGCAGTACTTC	CASSPPGQSYEQYF
.	TRBD1	TRBV3-1/TRBV3-2	TRBJ1-4	TGTGCCAGCAGCCATCCCCTAGGGGGACAGTCTAATGAAAAACTGTTTTTT	CASSHPLGGQSNEKLFF
.	.	TRBV7-9	TRBJ2-2	TGTGCCAGCAGCTCTCCTGACAGGACCAACACCGGGGAGCTGTTTTTT	CASSSPDRTNTGELFF